Listed below are T cell receptor beta chains from one sample, sequenced in a study of T cell clones after liver transplantation. Only in-frame clones appear in the TCRdb table, and some are missing; sequencing was by immunoSEQ multiplex PCR. The sample includes 55,000 to 70,000 clones, 80% to 95% of them seen just once. The material was CD4+ T cells from blood, obtained less than 26 months after liver transplant. These receptors all stem from a human patient who received a liver transplant. Some T cells may originate from the graft donor. The CDR3 runs from the conserved cysteine through the conserved F or W.

v_call	j_call	cdr3_aa
TRBV11-3	TRBJ2-7	CASSFWEGDEQYF
TRBV19	TRBJ1-1	CASTLGGHSNTEAFF
TRBV11-3	TRBJ1-2	CASSLDLRGRGGNYGYTF
TRBV9	TRBJ2-7	CASSVELRGDEQYF
TRBV5-1	TRBJ2-3	CASSLGGKADTQYF
TRBV9	TRBJ1-2	CASSLQGGSPNYGYTF
TRBV4-1	TRBJ1-5	CASSLDSLNQPQHF
TRBV27	TRBJ2-5	CASSRTQVEGTQYF
TRBV11-3	TRBJ2-3	CASGTSGPRTDTQYF
TRBV6-6	TRBJ1-5	CASTVGGGNHQPQHF
TRBV29-1	TRBJ1-1	CSVDDSEAFF
TRBV5-1	TRBJ2-1	CASSATNNEQFF
TRBV28	TRBJ2-6	CASSFRRFPSGANVLTF
TRBV7-9	TRBJ2-1	CASSLAGEGNEQFF
TRBV19	TRBJ2-3	CASSIREGLTDTQYF
TRBV28	TRBJ2-7	CASSLGTAGYEQYF
TRBV5-1	TRBJ2-7	CASSLVTGTGREQYF
TRBV2	TRBJ2-3	CASDKSGGRAGDTQYF
TRBV21-1	TRBJ2-7	CASSKTLCRQYCYEQYF
TRBV5-8	TRBJ2-7	CASSIIRLGEQYF
TRBV2	TRBJ2-5	CASSESEETQYF
TRBV19	TRBJ2-7	CASSIGQSYEQYF
TRBV4-2	TRBJ2-3	CASSQETSDRVGDTQYF
TRBV30	TRBJ1-2	CAWRWTGDYGYTF
TRBV5-1	TRBJ2-2	CASSLMGVHTGELFF
TRBV9	TRBJ1-2	CASSLRQGSYYGYTF
TRBV5-4	TRBJ1-2	CASSFPAGGRGDEGYTF
TRBV7-8	TRBJ1-5	CASSPAGQALSRQPQHF
TRBV4-2	TRBJ2-7	CASSQAGTTIDEQYF
TRBV4-2	TRBJ2-7	CASSIEEGRYEQYF
TRBV28	TRBJ2-2	CASSADGITGELFF